These T cell receptor beta chains were read from a single sample in a study of CD8 T cells in ankylosing spondylitis. TCRdb redid the calling of the 5' RACE reads with MiXCR, one entry per CDR3 protein. Of a few hundred thousand distinct CDR3 sequences in the sample, more than 15% are singletons; the top ten hold about a third. The sequenced sample was blood, either unsorted or a sorted T cell fraction (not recorded which). The origin of the receptors is a male donor with ankylosing spondylitis or in good health (not recorded which). CDR3s include the opening cysteine and the closing phenylalanine or tryptophan. The order of the fields is V gene, D gene, clone size, CDR3 protein. The D gene is left open where the match is weak. A row's size may be missing; if present it is once, few, many or a size class.

>TRBV5-1|TRBD1|few
CASSLEGQGGNEQFF
>TRBV5-1|TRBD2|.
CASSSGLAGEQFF
>TRBV27|TRBD1|.
CASSLGGGISPLHF
>TRBV29-1|.|.
CSALGYNEQFF
>TRBV3-1|TRBD1|few
CASSQRLWGTGHNQPQHF
>TRBV20-1|TRBD1|many
CSARGQGQETQYF
>TRBV4-1|.|.
CASSQFGLVNNEQFF
>TRBV12-5|TRBD2|.
CASGIGTSASSYNEQFF
>TRBV27|.|.
CASSHQGNGQPQHF
>TRBV7-2|TRBD2|.
CASSLSSGRVYNEQFF
>TRBV9|.|few
CASSVAGQMHQPQHF
>TRBV4-2|.|.
CASSAAGLGDTEAFF
>TRBV12-3/TRBV12-4|.|.
CASSFALAGEKLFF
>TRBV11-2|TRBD2|.
CASSYPPASGDDTDTQYF
>TRBV7-9|.|.
CASSLAEGATNEKLFF
>TRBV29-1|.|.
CSVDNPGRGLETQYF
>TRBV29-1|.|.
CSVEPSDVGMQFF
>TRBV10-3|.|.
CAISDPSHNEQFF
>TRBV20-1|.|many
CSAREGSYNEQFF
>TRBV20-1|.|.
CSARDPGAYEQYF
>TRBV6-2/TRBV6-3|.|.
CASSPWTSDQPQHF
>TRBV28|.|few
CASSLSGSGANVLTF
>TRBV29-1|TRBD1|.
CSHRGIGEAFF
>TRBV5-1|.|many
CASSVGQVVTEAFF
>TRBV5-1|.|.
CASSFTGFHEQYF
>TRBV3-1|TRBD2|.
CASSQGYGRDTHTQYF
>TRBV20-1|TRBD2|.
CSARDQGTSGYNKQFF
>TRBV25-1|.|few
CASSGTGGKNIQYF
>TRBV10-3|TRBD1|many
CAISRTGEETGELFF
>TRBV3-1|TRBD2|.
CASSQAGEREGPHEQFF
>TRBV9|.|many
CASSVEGGNTIYF
>TRBV2|TRBD2|once
CASSERHQRDYNEQFF
>TRBV5-4|TRBD1|.
CASSSTGGADTQYF
>TRBV6-2/TRBV6-3|.|few
CASSYPLLNTEAFF
>TRBV27|.|.
CASSSWGGEGAFF
>TRBV15|TRBD1|many
CATSRGTGWDSPLHF
>TRBV24-1|.|.
CATSPGVSNQPQHF
>TRBV7-2|.|.
CASSFPPSDEQFF
>TRBV11-3|.|.
CASPQRGFYEQYF
>TRBV11-2|TRBD1|.
CASSFTGAGTDTQYF
>TRBV5-1|.|.
CASSLADEGPGANVLTF
>TRBV18|.|.
CASSPGQKDTQYF
>TRBV20-1|.|.
CSARDPEQAIYVYTF
>TRBV4-2|.|.
CASSQEDREETQYF
>TRBV13|TRBD1|.
CASSLGSWDRAYEQYF